This TCR beta chain was obtained from a study of regulatory T cells in long-lasting Graves disease. This clonotype was seen once. CDR1 and CDR2 (germline): MRHNA, SNTAGT. Unmatched junction bases numbered 0, after V lost 2 bases and J lost 3 bases. The CDR3 has 14 amino acids. The TCR beta library used iRepertoire HTBI primers with Arm-PCR amplification of CDR3. TCRdb processed the multiplex PCR reads anew with MiXCR; each CDR3 protein has one entry. The sample lists around 510,000 distinct CDR3 sequences, under 25% occurring once. Time point of the sample: persistent/refractory GD, antithyroid drugs over 5 years with positive TRAb. Researchers made the TCR library from RNA that was extracted from PBMCs.

The chain joins TRBV6-4 to TRBJ2-2; 7 positions agree with TRBD1. This receptor was taken from a female donor with Graves disease. The sample in question was peripheral blood mononuclear cells (PBMCs), obtained when the disease was refractory, from a patient treated with antithyroid drugs. This chain's CDR3 is CASSDTGDTGELFF. CDR3 coding DNA: TGTGCCAGCAGTGACACAGGGGACACCGGGGAGCTGTTTTTT.